This T cell receptor (beta chain) was obtained from a study of cytomegalovirus exposure and HLA in healthy donors. Study-wide results and limits: A later analysis showed HLA-associated TCR beta chains outstripping equally common others in clonal expansion.

The germline gives CDR1 SQVTM, CDR2 ANQGSEA. This CDR3 contains 14 residues. The J segment lost 5 bases and the V segment lost 7 bases, leaving 13 bases of the junction unmatched. Amplification used 60 Vbeta primers and 13 Jbeta primers. The method was immunoSEQ multiplex PCR; TCRdb's version includes in-frame clones alone and lacks a portion of them. The data hold around 180,000 clones, with over 65% observed a single time. As concerns this clone: Its antigen is unknown.

Sequencing was performed on PBMCs. The receptor was derived from a woman aged 25 to 45 in good health and CMV-seropositive. The chain has TRBV29-1 and TRBJ1-1; 7 bases match TRBD1. The CDR3 here is CSATPRDRETEAFF. The CDR3 coding sequence is TGCAGCGCCACCCCCAGGGACAGAGAAACTGAAGCTTTCTTT.